This T cell receptor beta chain was sequenced during a study of human T cells and chemical hapten exposure. Study at large: While the approximately 23-week study was under way, patients received diphenylcyclopropenone on the scalp every week. Notes on the study in general: TCRs above 1 in 1000 frequency did not change with DPC sensitization.

As to this clonotype: What it recognizes is unknown.

The time point was: patch test 1, 2 weeks after DPC sensitization. Treatment of the sample: therapeutic diphenylcyclopropenone sensitization with weekly scalp DPC. TCRdb fed the RACE reads into MiXCR, producing one record per CDR3 protein. The data contain some 83,000 distinct CDR3 sequences, around 11% of them singletons. The CDR3 runs 16 residues. Trimming removed 1 base from V and 7 bases from J; junction bases left unmatched: 8. The germline V gene encodes CDR1 SGHTA and CDR2 FQGNSA. The sequenced sample was whole blood, obtained in connection with sensitization to the hapten diphenylcyclopropenone (DPC). The receptor was derived from a woman aged 45-59 years with alopecia areata. Some clones in this sample may be carry-over from other donors' samples. The chain employs TRBV7-2 and TRBJ2-1; 9 bases agree with TRBD2. CDR3: CASSLVPAGGWNEQFF. The CDR3 region has the DNA TGTGCCAGCAGCTTAGTCCCAGCGGGGGGTTGGAATGAGCAGTTCTTC.